This paragraph reports one T cell receptor beta chain. V trimming: 4 bases; J trimming: 1 base; junction bases outside the gene matches: 19. CDR1 and CDR2 from the germline V gene are SGHRS and YFSETQ. The CDR3 runs 19 residues. This entry is derived from a study of shared clonotypes between healthy human individuals. Original processing notes: Junction-only sequences produced by ImmunoSEQ had no quality scores, so filtering differed. Here immunoSEQ multiplex PCR was the method, and the copy in TCRdb shows in-frame clones only, minus some. V and J calls and clone size are given by that table; D and trimming were obtained from the DNA. The sample consists of around 2.1 million clones, 85% to 95% of them appearing once. As defined, naive CD8 cells were CD45RO-negative and positively selected for CCR7, with terminally differentiated effector memory CD45RA+ cells excluded.

This chain links TRBV5-1 with TRBJ2-7, with 8 bases that match TRBD1. Sample: naive CD8+ T cells from PBMCs. This clonotype was obtained from a young man in good health. Some clones in this sample may be carry-over from other donors' samples. The CDR3 DNA sequence: TGCGCCAGCAGCCCCAAACTACAGGGGGAGCGGAGCAATTCCTACGAGCAGTACTTC. Translation: CASSPKLQGERSNSYEQYF.